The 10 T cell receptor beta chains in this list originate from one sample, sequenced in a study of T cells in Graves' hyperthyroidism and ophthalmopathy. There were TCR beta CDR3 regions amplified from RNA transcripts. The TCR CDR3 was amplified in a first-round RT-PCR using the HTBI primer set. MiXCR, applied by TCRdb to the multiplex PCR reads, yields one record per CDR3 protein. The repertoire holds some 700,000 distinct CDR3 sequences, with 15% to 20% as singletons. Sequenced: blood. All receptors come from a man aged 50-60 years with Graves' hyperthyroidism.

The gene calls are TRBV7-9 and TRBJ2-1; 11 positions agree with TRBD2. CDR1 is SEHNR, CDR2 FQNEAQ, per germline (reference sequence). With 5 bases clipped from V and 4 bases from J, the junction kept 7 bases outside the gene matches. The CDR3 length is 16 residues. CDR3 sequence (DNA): TGTGCCAGCAGCCGATCCGGGACTAGCGGTTACAATGAGCAGTTCTTC. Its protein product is CASSRSGTSGYNEQFF.

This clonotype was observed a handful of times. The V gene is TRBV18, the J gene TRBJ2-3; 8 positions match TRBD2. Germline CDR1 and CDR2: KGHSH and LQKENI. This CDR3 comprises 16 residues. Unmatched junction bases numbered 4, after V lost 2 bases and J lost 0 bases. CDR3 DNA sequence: TGTGCCAGCTCACCAAATAGCGGGATGAGCACAGATACGCAGTATTTT. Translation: CASSPNSGMSTDTQYF.

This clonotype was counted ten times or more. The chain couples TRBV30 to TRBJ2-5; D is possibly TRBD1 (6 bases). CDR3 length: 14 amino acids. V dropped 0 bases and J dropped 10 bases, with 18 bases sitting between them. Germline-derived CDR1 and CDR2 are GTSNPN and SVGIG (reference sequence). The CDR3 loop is CAWSVNQGISDQYF. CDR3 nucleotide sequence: TGTGCCTGGAGTGTAAATCAGGGGATATCGGACCAGTACTTC.

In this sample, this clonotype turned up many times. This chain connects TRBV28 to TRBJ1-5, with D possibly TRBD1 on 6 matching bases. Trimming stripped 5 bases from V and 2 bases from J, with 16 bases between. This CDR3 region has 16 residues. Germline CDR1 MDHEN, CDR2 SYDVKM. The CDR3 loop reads CASSPSTGTRNQPQHF. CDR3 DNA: TGTGCCAGCAGTCCCTCTACAGGGACGCGCAATCAGCCCCAGCATTTT.

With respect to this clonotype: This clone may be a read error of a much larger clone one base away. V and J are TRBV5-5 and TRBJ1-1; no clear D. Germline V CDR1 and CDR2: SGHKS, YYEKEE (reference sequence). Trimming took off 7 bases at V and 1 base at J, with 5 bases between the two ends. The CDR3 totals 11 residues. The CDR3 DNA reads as TGTGCCAGCGGGGAGAACACTGAAGCTTTCTTT. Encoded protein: CASGENTEAFF.

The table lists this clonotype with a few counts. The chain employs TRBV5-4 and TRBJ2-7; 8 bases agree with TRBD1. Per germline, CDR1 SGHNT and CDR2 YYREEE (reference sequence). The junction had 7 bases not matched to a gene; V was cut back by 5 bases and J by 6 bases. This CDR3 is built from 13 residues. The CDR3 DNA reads TGTGCCAGCAGTTCCGACAGGGGAGGCGAGCAGTACTTC. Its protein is CASSSDRGGEQYF.

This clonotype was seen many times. CDR3 residues: CASSSSGRYQETQYF. The CDR3 DNA is TGTGCCAGCAGCTCTAGCGGGAGGTACCAAGAGACCCAGTACTTC. V and J are TRBV5-6 and TRBJ2-5; 11 bases are a match to TRBD2. The V segment lost 3 bases and the J segment 0 bases; nucleotides outside the gene matches: 1. The CDR3 runs 15 residues. Germline lookup yields CDR1 SGHDT and CDR2 YYEEEE.

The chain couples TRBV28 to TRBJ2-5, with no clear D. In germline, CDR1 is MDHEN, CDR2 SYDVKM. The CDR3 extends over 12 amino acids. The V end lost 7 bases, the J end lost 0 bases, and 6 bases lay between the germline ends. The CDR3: CASTWDQETQYF. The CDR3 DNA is TGTGCCAGCACATGGGACCAAGAGACCCAGTACTTC.

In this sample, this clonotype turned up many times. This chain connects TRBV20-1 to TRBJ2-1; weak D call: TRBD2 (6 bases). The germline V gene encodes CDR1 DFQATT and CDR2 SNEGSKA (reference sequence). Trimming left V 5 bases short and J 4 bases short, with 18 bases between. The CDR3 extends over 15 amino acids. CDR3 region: CSAAQRASLYNEQFF. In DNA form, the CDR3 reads TGCAGTGCTGCCCAGCGGGCATCGTTGTACAATGAGCAGTTCTTC.

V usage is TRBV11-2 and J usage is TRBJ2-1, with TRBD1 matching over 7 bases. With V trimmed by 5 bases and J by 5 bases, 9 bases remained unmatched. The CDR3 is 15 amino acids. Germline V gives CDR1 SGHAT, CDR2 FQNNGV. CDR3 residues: CASSHGTEADNEQFF. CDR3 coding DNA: TGTGCCAGCAGCCACGGGACAGAGGCCGACAATGAGCAGTTCTTC.